Listed here is a single T cell receptor beta chain. What antigen it recognizes has not been identified. No clone much larger than this one lies a single base away; base qualities are absent. This entry belongs to a study of vaccination effects on CD4 cells after COVID-19 (dated by TCRdb to the early 2020s). With respect to the entire study: To identify antigen-specific CD4+ T cell clonotypes by their expansion, the ViraFEST assay first stimulated PBMC with viral peptide pools and then applied TCR sequencing. Each participant got two doses of an mRNA SARS-CoV-2 vaccine, either BNT162b2 or mRNA-1273. Pre-vaccine samples were drawn from two convalescent patients 16 days and one week before the first dose, at 142 and 148 days after COVID-19 diagnosis. Roughly 2.1 million PBMC per well were cultured in IMDM with about 5.4% human AB serum, around 10 IU/ml IL-2 and gentamicin, plus 10 ug/ml peptides. In both COVID-19 convalescent patients and infection-naive vaccine recipients, the study compared SARS-CoV-2 spike-specific CD4+ TCR repertoires from before mRNA vaccination with those from after it. The full study included around nine COVID-19 convalescent patients and a few SARS-CoV-2-naive healthy vaccine recipients. The Oncomine TCR Beta short-read assay on an Illumina iSeq 100 was used to sequence cultures from other donors in the study. Results the study describes overall, beyond this receptor: Only a small number of convalescent patients were included, and no early post-infection timepoints were available, which limited the study. In convalescent patients, the post-vaccine spike-reactive repertoire consisted mainly of new vaccine-induced clones, largely distinct from infection-induced clones. Both infection-induced and vaccine-induced clones contracted markedly at late post-vaccination timepoints, which is consistent with waning T cell responses.

After 10 days of culture, CD4+ T cells were isolated with the EasySep CD4+ T cell isolation kit. Convalescent patients had PCR-confirmed SARS-CoV-2 infection between March and December 2020, before Alpha, Beta and Delta variants emerged in the United States. Half of the culture medium was replaced with fresh IL-2-containing medium on days 3 and 7. Each peptide stimulation condition was cultured in triplicate wells unless otherwise noted. Using Ficoll-Paque Plus gradient centrifugation, PBMC were separated from whole blood and then either used fresh or cryopreserved at -140C. The QIAamp micro DNA kit was used to extract genomic DNA from the cultured CD4+ T cells. The library was generated by the immunoSEQ multiplex PCR assay. DNA from the cultured, isolated CD4+ T cells was subjected to TCR beta CDR3 sequencing. Processing in the source paper ran as follows. Non-productive TCR sequences were removed and reads were trimmed to the CDR3 region, keeping CDR3s of at least 7 amino acids. The MANAFEST web app was used to identify antigen-specific clonotypes by comparing expansion in peptide wells with expansion in reference cultures. For clones to be considered positive, expansion at FDR<0.05 versus reference and all other wells, an odds ratio above 5, and a frequency above 0.1% in two replicate wells were required. Clonotypes significantly expanded in SARS-CoV-2 spike wells and in at least one common cold coronavirus spike condition were defined as cross-reactive. CDR3 similarity was assessed by Levenshtein distance using the stringdist R package, and unrooted trees were constructed with ape in R 3.6.1. This immuneACCESS table, as held by TCRdb, lists in-frame sequences with V and J called but not all clones. Of the missing ones, under half trace to an unresolved V gene in checked studies; the others have no known cause. The DNA was the basis for D and trimming; V, J and clone size are from that table. This sample gives 45,000 or so clones in total; approximately 81% of them show up just once. The ten top clones hold roughly 8.6% of the sample.

This TCR derives from a human donor who had a prior SARS-CoV-2 infection. Sequences were derived from CD4+ T cells from PBMCs cultured without peptide, sampled before COVID-19 vaccination.

The CDR3 here reads CASSEFGNTEAFF. The nucleotides read TGTGCCAGCAGTGAATTTGGGAACACTGAAGCTTTCTTT. The sequence links TRBV2 to TRBJ1-1; no D gene can be assigned with confidence. The CDR3 numbers 13 residues from cysteine through phenylalanine. This entry keeps only the CDR3 DNA: 39 bases, framed from base 1. V gives up 2 bases and J gives up 1 base, and the segment between their germline ends measures 5 bases. The CDR1 and CDR2 encoded by the germline V gene are SNHLY and FYNNEI.